This passage covers 3 T cell receptor beta chains from one sample sequenced in a study of blood T cells in healthy people across ages. Sample-barcoded 5' priming and a J-beta primer mix drove a second PCR of roughly 7 to 11 cycles. TCRdb itself ran the 5' RACE reads through MiXCR, one entry per CDR3 protein. The data show some 1.8 million distinct CDR3 sequences, approximately 40% seen once. The sample taken for sequencing was blood. These receptors were collected from a human donor in good health.

The chain carries TRBV14 and TRBJ2-7; possibly TRBD1 for D (5 bases). Germline V gene lookup returns CDR1 SGHDN and CDR2 FVKESK. CDR3 length equals 14 residues. Between the trimmed V and J ends, which lost 3 bases and 6 bases, there was a span of 15 bases. The CDR3 is CASSQAGRLGEQYF. In nucleotides, the CDR3 is TGTGCCAGCAGCCAGGCAGGGCGTCTTGGCGAGCAGTACTTC.

This clonotype has more than one count but fewer than ten. V and J are TRBV11-2 and TRBJ1-4, with 10 bases aligning to TRBD1. Germline V lookup: CDR1 SGHAT, CDR2 FQNNGV. The CDR3 consists of 15 residues. With V trimmed by 5 bases and J by 9 bases, 9 bases remained unmatched. The CDR3 DNA sequence: TGTGCCAGCAGCGTACGCTTGGACAGGGGGAAAAAACTGTTTTTT. This codes for CASSVRLDRGKKLFF.

The V and J genes are TRBV4-3 and TRBJ2-4; D remains ambiguous. TRBJ2-5 explains the end of the DNA better; the J call may be wrong. Germline CDR1 LGHNA, CDR2 YSLEER. The CDR3 is 15 residues long. The CDR3, as DNA: TGCGCCAGCAGCCAAAGACTGGGGTATCGAGAGACCCAGTACTTC. Translation: CASSQRLGYRETQYF.